Listed here are 16 T cell receptor beta chains from one sample, sequenced in a study of blood T cell repertoires in COVID-19. The data were produced by immunoSEQ multiplex PCR, yet TCRdb's version contains in-frame clones alone and is incomplete. This table has more than 100,000 clones, roughly 70% appearing once. Sequences were obtained from peripheral blood. The receptors were sampled from a human donor with acute or convalescent COVID-19. The donor label of this sample is uncertain.

This clone was found a few times. The V call is TRBV2, the J call TRBJ2-7; no clear D. This CDR3 spans 11 amino acids. Looked up from germline, CDR1 is SNHLY and CDR2 is FYNNEI. Trimming pared 1 base from V and 4 bases from J, leaving 2 bases between. Here the CDR3 DNA reads TGTGCCAGCAGTGAAGTATACGAGCAGTACTTC. It is translated as CASSEVYEQYF.

The CDR3 sequence is CASSPTGADTQYF. CDR3 DNA: TGTGCCAGCAGCCCGACAGGGGCAGATACGCAGTATTTT. The chain couples TRBV11-3 to TRBJ2-3; TRBD1 matches 8 bases. CDR3 length equals 13 residues. The J segment lost 4 bases and the V segment lost 5 bases, leaving 2 bases of the junction unmatched. CDR1 is SGHNT, CDR2 YENEEA, per germline.

The rearrangement joins TRBV5-1 to TRBJ1-1; 7 positions match TRBD1. This CDR3 comprises 13 residues. V gave up 4 bases and J gave up 6 bases; unmatched junction bases: 6. Looked up from germline, CDR1 is SGHRS and CDR2 is YFSETQ. The CDR3 sequence is CASSQTGVPEAFF. CDR3 bases: TGCGCCAGCAGCCAAACAGGGGTCCCTGAAGCTTTCTTT.

J is TRBJ2-3 and V is TRBV20-1, with D uncertain. The CDR3 is 13 amino acids. Trimming pared 3 bases from V and 8 bases from J, leaving 15 bases between. CDR1 is DFQATT, CDR2 SNEGSKA, per germline (reference sequence). The CDR3 sequence is CSASALVLGTQYF. The CDR3 DNA reads as TGCAGTGCTAGTGCACTTGTGCTCGGTACGCAGTATTTT.

This chain links TRBV7-9 with TRBJ1-5, with 11 bases that match TRBD1. Germline CDR1 reads SEHNR; CDR2 reads FQNEAQ (reference sequence). J was trimmed by 7 bases and V by 5 bases; bases with no gene match: 4. The CDR3 runs 14 residues. CDR3 protein: CASSPGTGGQPQHF. The DNA for the CDR3 is TGTGCCAGCAGCCCGGGGACAGGGGGACAGCCCCAGCATTTT.

The chain has TRBV11-2 and TRBJ1-4, with D maybe TRBD1 (5 bases). Germline V gene sequence: CDR1 SGHAT, CDR2 FQNNGV. Trimming stripped 3 bases from V and 5 bases from J, with 19 bases between. The CDR3 runs to 17 residues. The CDR3 loop is CASSFRGGRGLNEKLFF. The CDR3 region has the DNA TGTGCCAGCAGCTTTCGTGGCGGGAGGGGACTGAATGAAAAACTGTTTTTT.

This clone was seen more than once but under ten times. The V call is TRBV15, the J call TRBJ1-3, with D perhaps TRBD1 (6 bases). From germline, CDR1 is LNHNV and CDR2 YYDKDF (reference sequence). CDR3 size: 15 residues. V lost 3 bases, J lost 6 bases, and 15 bases lay in between. The CDR3 loop reads CATSRGRGVENTIYF. CDR3 nucleotide sequence: TGTGCCACCAGCAGGGGCAGGGGAGTTGAAAACACCATATATTTT.

This rearrangement joins TRBV7-2 to TRBJ1-5; 7 nucleotides align to TRBD1. With V trimmed by 5 bases and J by 7 bases, 5 bases remained unmatched. This CDR3 is built from 13 residues. Germline V CDR1 and CDR2: SGHTA, FQGNSA. CDR3: CASSGDREQPQHF. In nucleotides, the CDR3 is TGTGCCAGCAGCGGAGACAGGGAGCAGCCCCAGCATTTT.

The rearrangement links TRBV5-3 to TRBJ2-3; possible D gene TRBD2, 6 bases. TRBV5-3 is recorded as an ORF, its role being uncertain. There are 16 residues in the CDR3. V was trimmed by 1 base and J by 3 bases, leaving 15 bases between them. Written as DNA, the CDR3 is TGTGCCAGAAGCTTGTGGCCCACCGGGAGTACAGATACGCAGTATTTT. Its translation: CARSLWPTGSTDTQYF.

The CDR3 nucleotides read TGTGCCAGCAGCCCCACGAGGGCGGGCAATGAGCAGTTCTTC. Translated, it gives CASSPTRAGNEQFF. The V and J genes are TRBV7-3 and TRBJ2-1, with TRBD2 as a possible D gene (5 bases). Germline CDR1 SGHTA, CDR2 FQGTGA. The CDR3 totals 14 residues. Between the trimmed V and J ends, which lost 5 bases and 6 bases, there was a span of 14 bases.

This clone appeared once. The rearrangement uses TRBV7-2 and TRBJ2-1; weak D call: TRBD2 (6 bases). Germline loops: CDR1 SGHTA, CDR2 FQGNSA. The CDR3 contains 16 residues. V dropped 3 bases and J dropped 5 bases, with 17 bases sitting between them. The CDR3 sequence is CASSLGGGPSNNEQFF. The CDR3 region has the DNA TGTGCCAGCAGCTTGGGGGGTGGCCCTTCAAACAATGAGCAGTTCTTC. Supplemented by reference TRBV7-2 and TRBJ2-1, the full variable domain reads GAGVSQSPSNKVTEKGKDVELRCDPISGHTALYWYRQSLGQGLEFLIYFQGNSAPDKSGLPSDRFSAERTGGSVSTLTIQRTQQEDSAVYLCASSLGGGPSNNEQFFGPGTRLTVL.

The rearrangement links TRBV2 to TRBJ2-7; D is ambiguous. The germline gives CDR1 SNHLY, CDR2 FYNNEI. This CDR3 is 12 amino acids long. V shed 2 bases and J shed 3 bases, with 5 bases lying between them. This chain's CDR3 is CASSELGYEQYV. The DNA of the CDR3 is TGTGCCAGCAGTGAACTAGGCTACGAGCAGTACGTC.

This sequence joins TRBV7-8 and TRBJ1-5, with D possibly TRBD1 on 5 matching bases. Looked up from germline, CDR1 is SGHVS and CDR2 is FQNEAQ. The CDR3 is 19 amino acids. Trimming left V 0 bases short and J 4 bases short, with 22 bases between. The CDR3 spells CASSLALAGWRGVNQPQHF. The CDR3 DNA follows: TGTGCCAGCAGCTTAGCGTTAGCAGGGTGGCGCGGGGTGAATCAGCCCCAGCATTTT.

This clone was recorded only once. In nucleotides, the CDR3 is TGTGCCAGCAGCCCCTCTTGGCCGGGGTCTAGTTTGGGCTACACCTTC. This translates into CASSPSWPGSSLGYTF. The rearrangement links TRBV7-9 to TRBJ1-2; D remains unclear. The CDR3 spans 16 residues. Germline V gene lookup returns CDR1 SEHNR and CDR2 FQNEAQ (reference sequence). V was pared by 5 bases and J by 8 bases, with 24 bases between. The full variable domain, completed using reference TRBV7-9 and TRBJ1-2, is DTGVSQNPRHKITKRGQNVTFRCDPISEHNRLYWYRQTLGQGPEFLTYFQNEAQLEKSRLLSDRFSAERPKGSFSTLEIQRTEQGDSAMYLCASSPSWPGSSLGYTFGSGTRLTVV.

The chain couples TRBV6-6 to TRBJ2-7; tentatively, D is TRBD1 (7 bases). CDR1 and CDR2 from the germline V gene are MNHNY and SVGAGI (reference sequence). V gave up 7 bases and J gave up 2 bases, with 15 bases separating them. This CDR3 comprises 14 residues. CDR3 protein: CASTPAGQPYEQYV. CDR3 sequence (DNA): TGTGCCAGCACTCCCGCGGGACAGCCCTACGAGCAGTACGTC.

This chain connects TRBV28 to TRBJ1-4, with D maybe TRBD1 (6 bases). Per germline, CDR1 MDHEN and CDR2 SYDVKM. This CDR3 is 12 amino acids long. V lost 10 bases to trimming and J lost 7 bases, with 13 bases between them. The CDR3 is CATRGLGEKLFF. Here the CDR3 DNA reads TGTGCCACCAGGGGCCTCGGTGAAAAACTGTTTTTT.